This is a list of T cell receptor beta chains from one sample in a study of blood T cell repertoires in COVID-19. Here immunoSEQ multiplex PCR was the method, and the copy in TCRdb shows in-frame clones only, minus some. Seen here are some 110,000 clones, 75% to 90% observed once, and the top ten hold approximately 15%. The sequencing input was peripheral blood. These receptors were collected from a man over 45 with acute or convalescent COVID-19. The CDR3 runs from the conserved cysteine through the conserved F or W. D genes are given only for firm matches. Clone size is shown for a subset of rows, as once, few, many or a class of expanded clone.

J	V	D	size	DNA	CDR3
TRBJ1-1	TRBV7-9	NA	once	TGTGCCAGCAGCCCCTTAGTGGAGACCACTGAAGCTTTCTTT	CASSPLVETTEAFF
TRBJ2-1	TRBV28	NA	NA	TGTGCCAGCATCACAAACCCGGATAGCGGAAACTACAATGAGCAGTTCTTC	CASITNPDSGNYNEQFF
TRBJ1-5	TRBV19	NA	NA	TGTGCCAGTAGAGACAGGTTCGCCAATCAGCCCCAGCATTTT	CASRDRFANQPQHF
TRBJ1-4	TRBV28	NA	NA	TGTGCCAGCGCCCCCCCAGGAACTAATGAAAAACTGTTTTTT	CASAPPGTNEKLFF
TRBJ1-2	TRBV6-2/TRBV6-3	NA	NA	TGTGCCAGCAGTTACGTTCAGCTAGGAAGCTATGGCTACACCTTC	CASSYVQLGSYGYTF
TRBJ2-3	TRBV24-1	NA	NA	TGTGCCACCAGTGGGGGGCAGGGCGGTACAGATACGCAGTATTTT	CATSGGQGGTDTQYF
TRBJ2-1	TRBV9	NA	NA	TGTGCCAGCAGCCTGCTCCCAGGCGCCTACAATGAGCAGTTCTTC	CASSLLPGAYNEQFF
TRBJ2-3	TRBV11-2	TRBD2	NA	TGTGCCAGCAGCCTAGCGGGAGTTGGCACAGATACGCAGTATTTT	CASSLAGVGTDTQYF
TRBJ1-5	TRBV3-1/TRBV3-2	NA	NA	TGTGCCAGCAGCCAAGACGCGGGGGCGCAGAATCAGCCCCAGCATTTT	CASSQDAGAQNQPQHF
TRBJ2-5	TRBV5-1	NA	NA	TGCGCCAGCAGCTTGAGGCTGGGCCTACAAGAGACCCAGTACTTC	CASSLRLGLQETQYF
TRBJ1-2	TRBV4-2	NA	NA	TGTGCCAGCAGCCAAGAGCAACGAGGGGGACACGGCTATGGCTACACCTTC	CASSQEQRGGHGYGYTF
TRBJ2-3	TRBV9	NA	NA	TGTGCCAGCAGCGTACCGGGTACAGATACGCAGTATTTT	CASSVPGTDTQYF
TRBJ1-5	TRBV10-3	TRBD1	NA	TGTGCCACAAGGGACAGGGATAGCAATCAGCCCCAGCATTTT	CATRDRDSNQPQHF
TRBJ2-5	TRBV5-4	NA	NA	TGTGCCAGCAGCTTGCCAGGGGCCTTTCGGGAGACCCAGTACTTC	CASSLPGAFRETQYF
TRBJ2-1	TRBV5-6	NA	NA	TGTGCCAGCAGCTTGGTATACAATGAGCAGTTCTTC	CASSLVYNEQFF
TRBJ1-1	TRBV19	NA	NA	TGTGCCAGTAGTATCGGGGGACGGGACACTGAAGCTTTCTTT	CASSIGGRDTEAFF
TRBJ2-4	TRBV27	NA	NA	TGTGCCAGCAGTTTAGCCCAGTCGGGAAACATTCAGTACTTC	CASSLAQSGNIQYF
TRBJ2-3	TRBV28	TRBD2	NA	TGTGCCAGCAGCCCAACCGGACTAGCAGCTGAAGCAGATACGCAGTATTTT	CASSPTGLAAEADTQYF
TRBJ2-2	TRBV5-1	NA	NA	TGCGCCAGCAGTCAAGTCTCGGGAAACACCGGGGAGCTGTTTTTT	CASSQVSGNTGELFF
TRBJ2-1	TRBV5-6	TRBD2	NA	TGTGCCAGCAGCCCGGGACTCCACATGACCGGGGGGGAGCAGTTCTTC	CASSPGLHMTGGEQFF
TRBJ2-1	TRBV3-1/TRBV3-2	TRBD1	NA	TGTGCCAGCAGCCTCGGGACAGGATACAATGAGCAGTTCTTC	CASSLGTGYNEQFF
TRBJ1-2	TRBV11-2	NA	NA	TGTGCCAGCAGCTTAGGGGGACAATTGCGCGGCTACACCTTC	CASSLGGQLRGYTF